Listed below are T cell receptor beta chains from one sample, sequenced in a study of CD8 T cells in Susac syndrome. TCRdb re-called the immunoSEQ multiplex PCR reads through MiXCR, storing one row per CDR3 protein. This table holds roughly 400,000 distinct CDR3 sequences, approximately 85% found once. Sequenced input: CD8+ T cells from PBMCs. These receptors all come from a human donor with multiple sclerosis. The CDR3 runs from the conserved cysteine through the conserved F or W. The D gene is left open where the match is weak. Clone size, where shown, is once, few, many, or a class for clones that have expanded.

clone_size	j_call	v_call	d_call	cdr3_nt	cdr3_aa
.	TRBJ2-2	TRBV6-1	TRBD1	TGTGCCAGCAGTGCCGGGACAGGATTAGGCGGGGAGCTGTTTTTT	CASSAGTGLGGELFF
once	TRBJ2-7	TRBV20-1	TRBD1	TGCAGTGCTAGAGCGGTCTATCGTCAGGGGGCGCGGCGCGAGCAGTACTTC	CSARAVYRQGARREQYF
.	TRBJ1-5	TRBV19	TRBD1	TGTGCCAGTAGTATCCGGGACAGCACCAATCAGCCCCAGCATTTT	CASSIRDSTNQPQHF
few	TRBJ2-1	TRBV20-1	TRBD2	TGCAGTGCTTCTACTAGCGGGGTAGACAATGAGCAGTTCTTC	CSASTSGVDNEQFF
.	TRBJ1-1	TRBV5-1	TRBD1	TGCGCCAGCAGCCCCGGGACAGGGAAAACTGAAGCTTTCTTT	CASSPGTGKTEAFF
.	TRBJ1-2	TRBV6-5	.	TGTGCCAGCAGTTACTCGACACCAATCTATGGCTACACCTTC	CASSYSTPIYGYTF
.	TRBJ2-1	TRBV28	TRBD2	TGTGCCAGCAGTCCACTTATAGCGGGAGAGGGAGGTGGGTCCTACAATGAGCAGTTCTTC	CASSPLIAGEGGGSYNEQFF
.	TRBJ1-1	TRBV5-1	.	TGCGCCAGCAGCAATGGCGCGATGAACACTGAAGCTTTCTTT	CASSNGAMNTEAFF
.	TRBJ2-2	TRBV4-1	.	TGCGCCAGCAGCCAAGAGGATAGGGACACCGGGGAGCTGTTTTTT	CASSQEDRDTGELFF
.	TRBJ1-5	TRBV27	.	TGTGCCAGCAGTTTAGGGAGCCGTCAGCCCCAGCATTTT	CASSLGSRQPQHF
.	TRBJ2-1	TRBV7-6	TRBD2	TGTGCCAGCAGCTTAGACGGGAGGCCTCTGGTTCGATTCTTC	CASSLDGRPLVRFF
.	TRBJ2-7	TRBV30	.	TGTGCCTCGACGCCCCAGGACAGATCCTACGAGCAGTACTTC	CASTPQDRSYEQYF
.	TRBJ2-1	TRBV27	TRBD2	TGTGCCAGCAGTTTACTAGCGGAATACAATGAGCAGTTCTTC	CASSLLAEYNEQFF
.	TRBJ2-1	TRBV6-5	.	TGTGCCAGCAGTTACTCTAACGGGTTAGGGAATGAGCAGTTCTTC	CASSYSNGLGNEQFF
few	TRBJ2-7	TRBV20-1	TRBD2	TGCAGTGCTAGGGGCGGGGGCTACGAGCAGTACTTC	CSARGGGYEQYF
.	TRBJ2-5	TRBV28	.	TGTGCCAGCAGTTTATTGGACGCTTTCCAAGAGACCCAGTACTTC	CASSLLDAFQETQYF
.	TRBJ2-2	TRBV24-1	TRBD2	TGTGCCACCAGTGATTCCGGGGAGGGGAACACCGGGGAGCTGTTTTTT	CATSDSGEGNTGELFF
.	TRBJ2-1	TRBV28	.	TGTGCCAGCAGTTTTTTAGGTGAACAGGCCTACAATGAGCAGTTCTTC	CASSFLGEQAYNEQFF
.	TRBJ1-5	TRBV2	.	TGTGCCAGCAGTGCCACGGGGGATTATAATCAGCCCCAGCATTTT	CASSATGDYNQPQHF
.	TRBJ2-7	TRBV30	.	TGTGCCTGGACTCCCCCCCCGGGGACCTACGAGCAGTACTTC	CAWTPPPGTYEQYF
.	TRBJ2-7	TRBV20-1	TRBD1	TGCAGTGCTAGGGGGACAGACTCCTACGAGCAGTACTTC	CSARGTDSYEQYF
.	TRBJ2-5	TRBV12-5	.	TGTGCTAGTGCTCGGGGGCAGGGATGGCAAGAGACCCAGTACTTC	CASARGQGWQETQYF
.	TRBJ2-2	TRBV3-1	TRBD1	TGTGCCAGCAGCCAAGACCACCCAGGGGGCGGGGAGCTGTTTTTT	CASSQDHPGGGELFF
.	TRBJ2-1	TRBV23-1	TRBD2	TGCGCCAGCAGTCAATATGTTCTAGCGGGAGCGTCAGTCGATGAGCAGTTCTTC	CASSQYVLAGASVDEQFF
few	TRBJ1-1	TRBV27	.	TGTGCCAGCAGCCCCGTCGGGGGTATGAACACTGAAGCTTTCTTT	CASSPVGGMNTEAFF
.	TRBJ1-2	TRBV6-5	TRBD1	TGTGCCAGCAGTTTGACAGGGGGGACTAACTATGGCTACACCTTC	CASSLTGGTNYGYTF
few	TRBJ2-1	TRBV7-9	.	TGTGCCAGCAGCTACGAGGGGGTTAATGAGCAGTTCTTC	CASSYEGVNEQFF
.	TRBJ2-4	TRBV27	.	TGTGCCAGCAGCCCAAGGGCCGAAAACATTCAGTACTTC	CASSPRAENIQYF
.	TRBJ1-6	TRBV6-1	.	TGTGCCAGCTGGGACGCGAAATGGGCACCACCCCTCCACTTT	CASWDAKWAPPLHF
few	TRBJ2-2	TRBV2	TRBD2	TGTGCCAGCAGTGAATACGGGGCGGGGGTGAACACCGGGGAGCTGTTTTTT	CASSEYGAGVNTGELFF
.	TRBJ1-1	TRBV5-4	TRBD1	TGTGCCAGCAGCTTGGGACAGGGCCCTGAAGCTTTCTTT	CASSLGQGPEAFF
.	TRBJ1-1	TRBV30	.	TGTGCCTGTCCGCGGGGGCGGACTGAAGCTTTCTTT	CACPRGRTEAFF